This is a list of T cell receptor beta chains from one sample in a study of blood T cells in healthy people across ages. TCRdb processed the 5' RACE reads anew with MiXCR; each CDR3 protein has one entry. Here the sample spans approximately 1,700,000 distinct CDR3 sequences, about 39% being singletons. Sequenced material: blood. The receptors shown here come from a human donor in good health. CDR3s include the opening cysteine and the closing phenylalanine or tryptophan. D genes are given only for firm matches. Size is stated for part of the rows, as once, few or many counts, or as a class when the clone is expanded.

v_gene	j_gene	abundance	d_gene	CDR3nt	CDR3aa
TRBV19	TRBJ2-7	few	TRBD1	TGTGCCAGTAGTCCCCACCCCGGGACAGGGGTTGCGTACGAGCAGTACTTC	CASSPHPGTGVAYEQYF
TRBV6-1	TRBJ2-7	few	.	TGTGCCAGCAGTGGAGGTCGGATCTCCTACGAGCAGTACTTC	CASSGGRISYEQYF
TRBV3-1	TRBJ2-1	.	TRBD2	TGTGCCAGCAGTCCCAGCGGGGGGCAAAATGAGCAGTTCTTC	CASSPSGGQNEQFF
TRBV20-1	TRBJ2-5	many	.	TGCAGTGCTAGAGATAGGACGGCCTCAGGAGGGACGCAGTACTTC	CSARDRTASGGTQYF
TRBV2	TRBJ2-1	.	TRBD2	TGTGCCAGCAGTGCCCCAGCGGGGGGATTAAATGAGCAGTTCTTC	CASSAPAGGLNEQFF
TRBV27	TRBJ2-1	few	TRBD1	TGTGCCAGCAGTCCCGGGACAGACCGCTCCTACAATGAGCAGTTCTTC	CASSPGTDRSYNEQFF
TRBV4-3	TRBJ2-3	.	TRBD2	TGCGCCAGCAGCCAAGATTTAGGCCTAGCGGGGGACCCCACAGATACGCAGTATTTT	CASSQDLGLAGDPTDTQYF
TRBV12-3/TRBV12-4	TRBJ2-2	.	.	TGTGCCAGCAGTTTAGAAACAGGGATCACCGGGGAGCTGTTTTTT	CASSLETGITGELFF
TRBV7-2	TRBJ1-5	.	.	TGTGCCAGCAGCTTTCAGGCCGATGCAAGACAGCCCCAGCATTTT	CASSFQADARQPQHF
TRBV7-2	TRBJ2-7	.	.	TGTGCCAGCAGCTTAGTCTCCGGGGGACTCGACGAGCAGTACTTC	CASSLVSGGLDEQYF
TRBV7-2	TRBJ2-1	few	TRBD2	TGTGCCAGCAGCTTAGCGCGACTAGCGGGGAGGAATGAGCAGTTCTTC	CASSLARLAGRNEQFF
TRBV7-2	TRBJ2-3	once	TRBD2	TGTGCCAGCAGCTTAAGTCTAGCGGGGGACAACACACAGTATTTT	CASSLSLAGDNTQYF